This TCR beta chain was documented in a study of T cell repertoires in cytomegalovirus infection. In the study overall: CMV infection together with matching HLA type was indicated by public TCR beta signatures.

TCRdb independently ran MiXCR on the reads; one entry per CDR3 protein. The sample carries 700,000 to 900,000 distinct CDR3 sequences, around 29% recorded once. From germline, CDR1 is SGHVS and CDR2 FNYEAQ. V was clipped by 6 bases and J by 1 base, with 12 bases between them. The CDR3 totals 14 residues. Comment on this clonotype: Its matching antigen is unknown.

The material was cultured CD8+ T cells from PBMCs, obtained from culture after CMV antigen stimulation. This clonotype was obtained from a human donor in good health (CMV status not recorded). Some clones in this sample may be carry-over from other donors' samples. The chain has TRBV7-6 and TRBJ2-5; the D gene is possibly TRBD1 (6 bases). Here the CDR3 DNA reads TGTGCCAGCAGTAACAGGACAGTCCAAGAGACCCAGTACTTC. This translates into CASSNRTVQETQYF.